A selection of T cell receptor beta chains follows, all from one sample in a study of metastatic and nonmetastatic thyroid tumors. TCRdb re-called the PCR reads via MiXCR. The sample contains 24,000 or so clones, under 25% of which appear only once. Sequencing was performed on tumor tissue. These receptor sequences come from a female donor with papillary thyroid cancer or a benign thyroid nodule (not recorded which). Some clones in this sample may be carry-over from other donors' samples. Both conserved end residues are trimmed from each CDR3. A D gene is named only where the DNA matches it firmly.

d_gene	j_gene	v_gene	CDR3aa
TRBD1	TRBJ1-2	TRBV30	AWSHIRDRGHGGYT
-	TRBJ1-6	TRBV2	ASSDTGLNSPLH
-	TRBJ1-4	TRBV4-3	ASSQDIGDGNEKLF
-	TRBJ1-6	TRBV4-1	ASIASLRRKCSYNSPLH
TRBD2	TRBJ2-1	TRBV9	ASSVVAGAYNEQF
-	TRBJ2-2	TRBV25-1	ASSDLRKSRSDTGELF
TRBD2	TRBJ2-4	TRBV7-2	ASTPDPGGNIQY
-	TRBJ2-1	TRBV19	ASSIYDEQF
-	TRBJ2-3	TRBV27	ASSLDTDTQY
-	TRBJ2-7	TRBV20-1	SALIGLREQY
TRBD1	TRBJ1-2	TRBV2	ASRLLGTDGYT
TRBD2	TRBJ2-3	TRBV20-1	SASGLAGAPPDTQY
TRBD1	TRBJ2-7	TRBV11-1	ASSFGTGLQEQY
-	TRBJ1-2	TRBV7-9	ASSLDRDANYGYT
-	TRBJ2-7	TRBV4-1	ASSHGDTYEQY
-	TRBJ2-2	TRBV30	AWSAQVGGLF
-	TRBJ1-2	TRBV5-1	ASSLAGGANYGYT
TRBD1	TRBJ1-1	TRBV29-1	SVYGQGATEAF
-	TRBJ1-2	TRBV7-2	ASSNRQGRYGYT
TRBD1	TRBJ1-2	TRBV11-2	ASSSQQGAEGYT
-	TRBJ1-2	TRBV10-1	ASLHLQRSYT
TRBD1	TRBJ2-7	TRBV5-6	ASSLWDRDEQY
-	TRBJ1-4	TRBV20-1	SAPRGVGEKLF
TRBD2	TRBJ2-3	TRBV24-1	ATSDLRGRGTDTQY
-	TRBJ2-7	TRBV20-1	SAPEYPTRSSYEQY
TRBD1	TRBJ2-7	TRBV4-3	ASSHLTGDEQY
-	TRBJ2-3	TRBV27	ASSLGLLTDTQY
-	TRBJ1-1	TRBV6-1	ASGGHQVNTEAF
TRBD2	TRBJ2-3	TRBV3-1	ASSLGLARSTDTQY
TRBD2	TRBJ2-5	TRBV20-1	SASSGILVYQETQY
-	TRBJ2-7	TRBV6-1	ASVNTYEQY
TRBD1	TRBJ1-2	TRBV5-5	ASSTGTGNGYT
TRBD2	TRBJ2-7	TRBV6-2/TRBV6-3	ASSRVTSGTSYEQY
-	TRBJ2-7	TRBV20-1	SAPAGGQRDYEQY
-	TRBJ1-2	TRBV20-1	SARDSTVGANYGYT
TRBD1	TRBJ1-1	TRBV19	ASSNRGITEAF
-	TRBJ2-2	TRBV5-5	ASSLFWMHTGELF
-	TRBJ1-3	TRBV19	ASSTPDSGNTIY
-	TRBJ1-1	TRBV2	ASRSTPNTEAF
-	TRBJ1-4	TRBV5-5	ASSFPTRNEKLF
-	TRBJ1-3	TRBV6-2/TRBV6-3	ASSYSSSAEHSSGNTIY
-	TRBJ2-6	TRBV5-1	ASSTEGAGANVLT
-	TRBJ1-3	TRBV18	ASSSGSSGNTIY